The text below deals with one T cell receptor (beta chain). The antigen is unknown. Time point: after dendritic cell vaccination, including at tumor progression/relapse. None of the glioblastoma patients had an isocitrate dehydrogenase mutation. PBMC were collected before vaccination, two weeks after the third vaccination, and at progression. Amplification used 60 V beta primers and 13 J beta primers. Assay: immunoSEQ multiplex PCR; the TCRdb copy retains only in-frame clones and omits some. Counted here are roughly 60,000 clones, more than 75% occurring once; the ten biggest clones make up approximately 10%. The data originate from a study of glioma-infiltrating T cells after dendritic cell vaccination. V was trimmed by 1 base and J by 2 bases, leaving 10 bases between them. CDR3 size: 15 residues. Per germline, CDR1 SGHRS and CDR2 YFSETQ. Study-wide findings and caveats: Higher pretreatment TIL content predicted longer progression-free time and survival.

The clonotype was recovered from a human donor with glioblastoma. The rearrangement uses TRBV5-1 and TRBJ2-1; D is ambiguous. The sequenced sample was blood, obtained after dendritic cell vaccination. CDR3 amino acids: CASSLSQKPYNEQFF. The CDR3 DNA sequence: TGCGCCAGCAGCTTGTCGCAGAAACCCTACAATGAGCAGTTCTTC.